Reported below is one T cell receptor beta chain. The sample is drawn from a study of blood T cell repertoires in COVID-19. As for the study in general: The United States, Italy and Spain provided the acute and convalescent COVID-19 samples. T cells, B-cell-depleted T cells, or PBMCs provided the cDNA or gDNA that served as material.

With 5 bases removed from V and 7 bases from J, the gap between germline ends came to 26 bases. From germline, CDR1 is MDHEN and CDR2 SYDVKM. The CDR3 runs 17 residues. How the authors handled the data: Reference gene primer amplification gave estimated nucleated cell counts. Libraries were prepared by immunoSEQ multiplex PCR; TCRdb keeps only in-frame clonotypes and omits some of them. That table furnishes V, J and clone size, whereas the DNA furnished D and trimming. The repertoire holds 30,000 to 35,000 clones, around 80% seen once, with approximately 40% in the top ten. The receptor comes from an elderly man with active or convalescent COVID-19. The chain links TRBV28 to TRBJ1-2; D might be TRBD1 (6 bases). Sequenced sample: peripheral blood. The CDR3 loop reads CASSPSRLSGGDSGYTF. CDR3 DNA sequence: TGTGCCAGCAGTCCAAGTCGGTTATCGGGGGGCGATTCTGGCTACACCTTC.